This T cell receptor beta chain was identified during a study of blood T cell repertoires in COVID-19. About the study: Italy, Spain and the United States were the sources of the convalescent and acute COVID-19 samples. Sources were T cells, B-cell-depleted T cells, or PBMCs; the material itself was cDNA or gDNA.

V was trimmed by 5 bases and J by 3 bases, leaving 5 bases between them. This CDR3 comprises 12 residues. Germline V lookup: CDR1 SQVTM, CDR2 ANQGSEA. The method was immunoSEQ multiplex PCR; TCRdb's version includes in-frame clones alone and lacks a portion of them. The sample lists a few hundred thousand clones, around 90% occurring once. The source material was peripheral blood. The V gene is TRBV29-1, the J gene TRBJ1-6, with D uncertain. The sequence derives from a woman between 25 and 40 years old with COVID-19, enrolled during active disease. The DNA for the CDR3 is TGCAGCGTTTCAGACTATAATTCACCCCTCCACTTT. Protein sequence: CSVSDYNSPLHF.